This passage covers 30 T cell receptor beta chains from one sample sequenced in a study of T cells in Graves' hyperthyroidism and ophthalmopathy. Amplified TCR beta CDR3 regions derived from RNA transcripts. An initial round of RT-PCR targeting the TCR CDR3 relied on the HTBI primer set. TCRdb independently ran MiXCR on the multiplex PCR reads; one entry per CDR3 protein. The top ten hold around 8.1% of the sample, which has 600,000 to 900,000 distinct CDR3 sequences, around 15% seen once. Specimen: blood. These receptors came from a young man with Graves' hyperthyroidism.

This clonotype has at least ten counts. The gene calls are TRBV12-3 or TRBV12-4 and TRBJ2-1; D is perhaps TRBD2 (7 bases). The CDR3 is made up of 16 amino acids. The V and J ends lost 3 bases and 4 bases respectively, with 16 bases between them. CDR3 residues: CASSFTPGGPYNEQFF. The DNA of the CDR3 is TGTGCCAGCAGTTTTACACCCGGGGGGCCGTACAATGAGCAGTTCTTC.

This clonotype occurred many times. V and J are TRBV28 and TRBJ1-2; TRBD1 aligns across 7 bases. The CDR3 contains 13 residues. Germline-derived CDR1 and CDR2 are MDHEN and SYDVKM. V lost 5 bases and J lost 4; bases outside the gene matches: 4. The CDR3 region is CASSRQGGYGYTF. The CDR3 coding sequence is TGTGCCAGCAGTCGACAGGGTGGCTATGGCTACACCTTC.

This clonotype was recorded at least ten times. This chain links TRBV27 with TRBJ1-2, with D uncertain. Germline values: CDR1 MNHEY, CDR2 SMNVEV (reference sequence). The CDR3 loop spans 15 amino acids. V lost 5 bases and J 1 base, leaving 14 bases between the germline ends. CDR3 bases: TGTGCCAGCAGTCGGACCGTGTCGGGTAACTATGGCTACACCTTC. It is translated as CASSRTVSGNYGYTF.

The sample holds many counts of this clonotype. The chain combines TRBV11-1 with TRBJ2-7; no clear D gene. The CDR3 spans 13 residues. Germline V lookup: CDR1 SGHAT, CDR2 FQDESV (reference sequence). V lost 5 bases, J lost 6 bases, and 14 bases lay in between. The CDR3: CASSPLGYGEQYF. The CDR3 region has the DNA TGTGCCAGCAGCCCTCTAGGATATGGCGAGCAGTACTTC.

The sample holds many counts of this clonotype. The chain couples TRBV20-1 to TRBJ2-3; 7 nucleotides line up with TRBD2. CDR1 is DFQATT and CDR2 is SNEGSKA in the germline V gene (reference sequence). The CDR3 runs 11 residues. Losses at the gene ends were 5 bases for V and 5 bases for J; bases not matched to a gene: 1. The CDR3 region is CSAGLGDTQYF. The CDR3 nucleotides are TGCAGTGCTGGACTAGGAGATACGCAGTATTTT.

The chain couples TRBV29-1 to TRBJ1-2, with TRBD1 matching over 8 bases. The V gene end was trimmed by 2 bases and the J gene end by 3 bases; junction bases not matched to a gene: 2. This CDR3 is 13 amino acids long. Germline V gene data show CDR1 as SQVTM and CDR2 as ANQGSEA. This chain's CDR3 is CSVESGGDYGYTF. CDR3 sequence (DNA): TGCAGCGTTGAATCAGGGGGCGACTATGGCTACACCTTC.

This clonotype showed up just a few times. The rearrangement uses TRBV20-1 and TRBJ2-7, with 9 bases aligning to TRBD1. CDR1 and CDR2 (germline): DFQATT, SNEGSKA (reference sequence). The CDR3 contains 12 residues. The CDR3 bases are TGCAGCGCCGGACAGGGGACCTACGAGCAGTACTTC. Protein product: CSAGQGTYEQYF.

The chain joins TRBV7-8 to TRBJ2-3, with 8 bases lining up with TRBD2. V lost 8 bases and J lost 0; bases outside the gene matches: 4. This CDR3 has 14 amino acids. Germline lookup yields CDR1 SGHVS and CDR2 FQNEAQ. The CDR3 here is CASLAGYSTDTQYF. The CDR3 DNA follows: TGTGCCAGCTTAGCGGGATATAGCACAGATACGCAGTATTTT.

This clonotype was seen a handful of times. The rearrangement uses TRBV6-1 and TRBJ2-5, with TRBD2 matching over 8 bases. In germline, CDR1 is MNHNS, CDR2 SASEGT. The CDR3 contains 16 residues. V lost 6 bases and J lost 2; bases outside the gene matches: 11. In DNA form, the CDR3 reads TGTGCCAGCAGCCCCCGGGGGGGTTGGTCTCAAGAGACCCAGTACTTC. Encoded protein: CASSPRGGWSQETQYF.

A remark on this clonotype: This may be a read error, as it is one base from a much larger clone. The chain couples TRBV2 to TRBJ2-1; D might be TRBD2 (5 bases). Germline lookup yields CDR1 SNHLY and CDR2 FYNNEI. This CDR3 has 18 amino acids. The DNA for the CDR3 is TGTGCCGGCAGTGGTCTAGCTAGGTCAGGCAGCTCCTACAATGAGCAGTTCTTC. It encodes CAGSGLARSGSSYNEQFF.

The chain carries TRBV3-1 and TRBJ1-4; D is unclear. Germline V CDR1 and CDR2: LGHDT, YNNKEL (reference sequence). The V gene lost 5 bases and the J gene lost 4 bases, with 11 bases spanning the gap. The CDR3 consists of 14 residues. CDR3 nucleotide sequence: TGTGCCAGCAGCTCCCGCATGAGTAATGAAAAACTGTTTTTT. This encodes CASSSRMSNEKLFF.

The chain joins TRBV3-1 to TRBJ2-5; a possible D gene is TRBD2 (6 bases). CDR1 LGHDT and CDR2 YNNKEL come from the germline V gene (reference sequence). V dropped 1 base and J dropped 1 base, with 13 bases sitting between them. The CDR3 is 16 amino acids. The CDR3 region has the DNA TGTGCCAGCAGCCAAGCCCCAGCGGGCTTCCAAGAGACCCAGTACTTC. Residues: CASSQAPAGFQETQYF.

This chain links TRBV20-1 with TRBJ2-7, with 9 bases aligning to TRBD1. Per germline, CDR1 DFQATT and CDR2 SNEGSKA (reference sequence). The CDR3 runs 11 residues. V trimming: 5 bases; J trimming: 7 bases; junction bases outside the gene matches: 3. The CDR3 nucleotides read TGCAGTGCTGGACAGGGGAGGGAGCAGTACTTC. It yields the protein CSAGQGREQYF.

The DNA for the CDR3 is TGCAGCGTTGAAGATTTACGCGGGAGCTCCTACAATGAGCAGTTCTTC. Translation: CSVEDLRGSSYNEQFF. The rearrangement joins TRBV29-1 to TRBJ2-1, with 7 positions matching TRBD2. The V gene's germline CDR1 is SQVTM and CDR2 ANQGSEA. The CDR3 runs 16 residues. J was trimmed by 0 bases and V by 0 bases; bases with no gene match: 5.

In its sample, this clonotype was seen many times. V is TRBV7-2 and J is TRBJ2-3; D may be TRBD2 (5 bases). The CDR3 covers 14 residues. Per germline, CDR1 SGHTA and CDR2 FQGNSA. The germline V and J ends were trimmed by 1 base and 3 bases, with 8 bases remaining between them. CDR3 region: CASSLGPGTDTQYF. The CDR3 nucleotides are TGTGCCAGCAGCTTAGGTCCGGGGACAGATACGCAGTATTTT.

This clonotype was found many times. The rearrangement uses TRBV28 and TRBJ2-7; D is tentatively TRBD1 or TRBD2 (5 bases each). V lost 1 base and J 7 bases, leaving 17 bases between the germline ends. In germline, CDR1 is MDHEN, CDR2 SYDVKM. The CDR3 totals 15 residues. The CDR3 is CASSLSGFVAGEQYF. In DNA form, the CDR3 reads TGTGCCAGCAGTTTATCGGGGTTTGTAGCAGGGGAGCAGTACTTC.

This clonotype was seen more than once but under ten times. The V gene is TRBV5-1, the J gene TRBJ1-2; 9 bases match TRBD1. CDR3 length: 15 amino acids. Germline V CDR1 and CDR2: SGHRS, YFSETQ. V lost 2 bases and J lost 7; bases outside the gene matches: 9. CDR3 in amino acids: CASSLSFDRGTGYTF. CDR3 DNA sequence: TGCGCCAGCAGCTTAAGTTTCGACAGGGGGACTGGCTACACCTTC.

There are many counts of this clonotype. CDR3 bases: TGTGCCAGCAAGACCCCAGAGAACACTGAAGCTTTCTTT. This sequence encodes CASKTPENTEAFF. V usage is TRBV18 and J usage is TRBJ1-1; no reliable D call. The V and J ends lost 8 bases and 1 base respectively, with 11 bases between them. The CDR3 contains 13 residues. Germline V lookup: CDR1 KGHSH, CDR2 LQKENI.

J is TRBJ2-3 and V is TRBV19, with TRBD2 matching 8 bases. Germline CDR1 LNHDA, CDR2 SQIVND (reference sequence). The CDR3 runs to 15 residues. Trimming removed 5 bases from V and 5 bases from J; junction bases left unmatched: 9. The CDR3 sequence: CASSFLSGSVDTQYF. The CDR3 nucleotides are TGTGCCAGTAGTTTTCTGAGCGGGAGTGTAGATACGCAGTATTTT. Combining the CDR3 with reference TRBV19 and TRBJ2-3 gives the whole variable domain DGGITQSPKYLFRKEGQNVTLSCEQNLNHDAMYWYRQDPGQGLRLIYYSQIVNDFQKGDIAEGYSVSREKKESFPLTVTSAQKNPTAFYLCASSFLSGSVDTQYFGPGTRLTVL.

This sequence joins TRBV20-1 and TRBJ2-7, with D possibly matching TRBD2 (6 bases). The V and J ends lost 4 bases and 3 bases respectively, with 16 bases between them. The germline V gene encodes CDR1 DFQATT and CDR2 SNEGSKA (reference sequence). The CDR3 covers 14 residues. CDR3: CSAIPPGGNYEQYF. CDR3 bases: TGCAGTGCTATTCCTCCCGGCGGGAACTACGAGCAGTACTTC.

The sample holds many counts of this clonotype. The V and J genes are TRBV12-3 or TRBV12-4 and TRBJ1-1; TRBD1 matches 7 bases. V dropped 6 bases and J dropped 1; count of bases not matched to a gene: 8. The length of the CDR3 is 15 residues. The CDR3 DNA sequence: TGTGCCAGCAGCCCGAGGGACAGACAGAACACTGAAGCTTTCTTT. Amino acid sequence: CASSPRDRQNTEAFF.

The gene calls are TRBV29-1 and TRBJ1-2; tentative D call: TRBD1 (5 bases). CDR1 is SQVTM, CDR2 ANQGSEA, per germline. The CDR3 consists of 13 residues. Trimming cost V 7 bases and J 5 bases, with 17 bases left between them. The CDR3 loop is CSAATGLGYGYTF. For the CDR3, the DNA is TGCAGCGCCGCAACAGGTCTAGGTTATGGCTACACCTTC.

At least ten counts were recorded for this clonotype. J is TRBJ2-7 and V is TRBV11-3; 8 bases line up with TRBD2. Germline CDR1 reads SGHNT; CDR2 reads YENEEA. Trimming at V came to 0 bases and at J to 5 bases, leaving 0 bases not matched to a gene. This CDR3 contains 13 residues. In DNA form, the CDR3 reads TGTGCCAGCAGCTTAGAGCGGGAGGACGAGCAGTACTTC. Translation: CASSLEREDEQYF. Drawing the rest from reference TRBV11-3 and TRBJ2-7, the complete variable domain is EAGVVQSPRYKIIEKKQPVAFWCNPISGHNTLYWYLQNLGQGPELLIRYENEEAVDDSQLPKDRFSAERLKGVDSTLKIQPAELGDSAVYLCASSLEREDEQYFGPGTRLTVT.

This clonotype has ten or more counts. The V gene is TRBV28, the J gene TRBJ1-5, with D uncertain. CDR3 length equals 11 residues. Per germline, CDR1 MDHEN and CDR2 SYDVKM. Trimming stripped 7 bases from V and 3 bases from J, with 4 bases between. The CDR3 nucleotides are TGTGCCAGCACCGACAATCAGCCCCAGCATTTT. The encoded protein is CASTDNQPQHF.

This clonotype was counted many times. This chain links TRBV10-3 with TRBJ2-7; D unclear. Between the trimmed V and J ends, which lost 6 bases and 3 bases, there was a span of 18 bases. Germline assignment: CDR1 ENHRY and CDR2 SYGVKD. The CDR3 covers 15 residues. CDR3 coding DNA: TGTGCCATCAGGGCCCAAGGCACGGGTCTCTACGAGCAGTACTTC. It translates to CAIRAQGTGLYEQYF.

This clonotype was seen many times. The genes are TRBV28 and TRBJ2-7, with 8 bases lining up with TRBD2. CDR1 is MDHEN and CDR2 is SYDVKM in the germline V gene. There are 13 residues in the CDR3. V dropped 6 bases and J dropped 3; count of bases not matched to a gene: 4. In nucleotides, the CDR3 is TGTGCCAGCAGCGATAGCGGGAACTACGAGCAGTACTTC. Protein product: CASSDSGNYEQYF.

This clonotype was seen ten or more times. The chain employs TRBV28 and TRBJ1-1, with a weak D call TRBD1 (6 bases). This CDR3 spans 13 amino acids. V was pared by 7 bases and J by 5 bases, with 14 bases between. Germline lookup yields CDR1 MDHEN and CDR2 SYDVKM. The CDR3 sequence: CASIRTVKTEAFF. In nucleotides, the CDR3 is TGTGCCAGCATTAGGACAGTTAAAACTGAAGCTTTCTTT.

This chain links TRBV20-1 with TRBJ2-5, with a tentative D call TRBD1 (5 bases). In germline, CDR1 is DFQATT, CDR2 SNEGSKA (reference sequence). V dropped 1 base and J dropped 5 bases, with 11 bases sitting between them. The CDR3 is made up of 13 amino acids. CDR3 sequence: CSARAPGPETQYF. CDR3 in DNA: TGCAGTGCTAGAGCCCCAGGGCCGGAGACCCAGTACTTC.

The table lists this clonotype with a few counts. The gene calls are TRBV6-1 and TRBJ2-3; no clear D gene. Trimming cost V 6 bases and J 3 bases, with 16 bases left between them. Germline V gives CDR1 MNHNS, CDR2 SASEGT. CDR3 size: 15 residues. Here the CDR3 DNA reads TGTGCCAGCAGGGGTGGGGTAGCCGGGACAGATACGCAGTATTTT. Translating gives CASRGGVAGTDTQYF.

This clonotype was seen repeatedly, ten times or more. The rearrangement links TRBV12-3 or TRBV12-4 to TRBJ2-7; the D call may be TRBD1 or TRBD2 (6 bases each). The CDR3 spans 15 residues. The germline V and J ends were trimmed by 1 base and 2 bases, with 12 bases remaining between them. The DNA for the CDR3 is TGTGCCAGCAGTTTAGTAGGGGGAGGAACCTACGAGCAGTACTTC. Encoded protein: CASSLVGGGTYEQYF.